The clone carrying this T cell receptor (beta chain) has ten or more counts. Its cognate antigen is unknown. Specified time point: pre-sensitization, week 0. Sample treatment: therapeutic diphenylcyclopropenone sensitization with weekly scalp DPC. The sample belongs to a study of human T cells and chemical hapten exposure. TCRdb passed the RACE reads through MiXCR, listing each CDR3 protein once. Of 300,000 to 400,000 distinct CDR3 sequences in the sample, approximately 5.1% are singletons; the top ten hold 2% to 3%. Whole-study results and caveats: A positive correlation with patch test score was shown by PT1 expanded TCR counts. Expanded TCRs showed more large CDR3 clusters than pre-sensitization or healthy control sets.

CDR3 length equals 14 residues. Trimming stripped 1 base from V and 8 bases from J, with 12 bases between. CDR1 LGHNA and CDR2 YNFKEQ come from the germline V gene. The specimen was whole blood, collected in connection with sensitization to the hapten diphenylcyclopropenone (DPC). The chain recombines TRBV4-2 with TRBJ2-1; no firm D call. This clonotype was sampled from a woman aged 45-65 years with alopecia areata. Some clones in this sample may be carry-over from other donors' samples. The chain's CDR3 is CASSQGPDIDEQFF. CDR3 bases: TGTGCCAGCAGCCAAGGCCCGGATATAGATGAGCAGTTCTTC.